This T cell receptor beta chain was retrieved from a study of CD8+ T cells in alopecia areata. A note on this clone: Antigen: not known.

The CDR3 length is 12 residues. Germline V gives CDR1 WSHSY, CDR2 SAAADI. J lost 3 bases, V lost 7 bases, and 3 bases had no gene match. Investigators isolated RNA and reverse transcribed it into cDNA to act as the sequencing template. Generated by immunoSEQ multiplex PCR, the TCRdb table keeps only in-frame clones and is missing some. The sample records 100,000 to 120,000 clones, under 60% being singletons. General study points: Scalp samples also contribute reads from the resident alphabeta T cells found in normal skin.

Sequenced: NKG2D-low CD8+ T cells sorted from blood. The receptor was isolated from a human donor with alopecia areata. V and J are TRBV10-2 and TRBJ2-7; 7 bases are shared with TRBD1. The CDR3 region is CASTTGVYEQYF. The CDR3 region has the DNA TGCGCCAGCACCACAGGGGTCTACGAGCAGTACTTC.